This TCR beta chain was retrieved from a study of T cells expressing NK-cell markers. The CDR3 has 15 amino acids. From germline, CDR1 is SQVTM and CDR2 ANQGSEA. For each CDR3 protein, TCRdb gives one entry from its re-call of the 5' RACE reads, without DNA. The data include about 140,000 distinct CDR3 sequences; the top ten clones carry approximately 12%. This rearrangement joins TRBV29-1 to TRBJ2-3; TCRdb names TRBD1, which stays unverified in the absence of DNA. Material for sequencing was blood T cells: a sorted CD56 or NKG2C T cell subset, CD4+ or CD8+ T cells, or bulk PBMC T cells (not recorded which). The TCR was taken from a man between 18 and 35 years old in good health. CDR3 in amino acids: CSVEDRDRGTDTQYF.